This TCR beta chain was recovered during a study of cytomegalovirus exposure and HLA in healthy donors. General study findings and limits: Later analysis revealed greater clonal expansion in HLA-associated TCR beta chains than in equally common others. Generally TCR sequences proved uncommon, though certain public TCRs appeared in numerous donors. An analysis done earlier found most TCR beta V segments productive about 87% or about 30% of the time. Information on immune exposure was restricted to one variable (CMV serostatus).

Germline loops: CDR1 ENHRY, CDR2 SYGVKD. The CDR3 totals 14 residues. The trim removed 6 bases at V and 2 bases at J, leaving 6 bases unmatched. The count of this clone is one. What it binds is not known. The study ran its PCR with 60 Vbeta and 13 Jbeta primers. Here immunoSEQ multiplex PCR was the method, and the copy in TCRdb shows in-frame clones only, minus some. This table has approximately 290,000 clones, roughly 80% appearing once. The sequenced material came from PBMCs. This sequence was found in a girl aged 2 to 9 in good health and CMV-seronegative. V gene TRBV10-3 combines with J gene TRBJ1-2; TRBD1 matches at 7 bases. The CDR3 DNA is TGTGCCATCAGGGACAGGTCCCCGAACTATGGCTACACCTTC. Protein sequence: CAIRDRSPNYGYTF.